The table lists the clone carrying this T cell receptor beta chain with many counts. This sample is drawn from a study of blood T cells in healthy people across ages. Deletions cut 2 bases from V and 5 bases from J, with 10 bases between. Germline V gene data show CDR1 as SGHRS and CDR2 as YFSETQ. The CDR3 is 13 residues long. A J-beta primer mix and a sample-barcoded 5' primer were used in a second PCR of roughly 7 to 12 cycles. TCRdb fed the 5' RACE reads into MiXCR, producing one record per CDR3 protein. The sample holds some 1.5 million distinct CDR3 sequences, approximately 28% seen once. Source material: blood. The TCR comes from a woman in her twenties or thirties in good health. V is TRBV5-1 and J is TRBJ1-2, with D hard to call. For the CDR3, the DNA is TGCGCCAGCAGCTTTGAAGGCGATTATGGCTACACCTTC. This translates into CASSFEGDYGYTF. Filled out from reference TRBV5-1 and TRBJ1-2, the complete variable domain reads KAGVTQTPRYLIKTRGQQVTLSCSPISGHRSVSWYQQTPGQGLQFLFEYFSETQRNKGNFPGRFSGRQFSNSRSEMNVSTLELGDSALYLCASSFEGDYGYTFGSGTRLTVV.